A single sample is the source of the 22 T cell receptor beta chains below, sequenced in a study of monozygotic twins with inflammatory bowel disease. TCRdb re-called the 5' RACE reads and shows each CDR3 protein once, DNA omitted. The table for this sample gives some 150,000 distinct CDR3 sequences. The specimen was blood. The source of these receptors is a human donor with ulcerative colitis or Crohn's disease, or a healthy co-twin of an affected twin (not recorded which).

This sequence joins TRBV7-2 and TRBJ2-5; lacking DNA, the TRBD1 call made by TCRdb goes unchecked. This CDR3 comprises 15 residues. From germline, CDR1 is SGHTA and CDR2 FQGNSA. The CDR3 here is CASSLSRTVQETQYF. The entire variable domain, with the rest obtained from reference TRBV7-2 and TRBJ2-5, is as follows: GAGVSQSPSNKVTEKGKDVELRCDPISGHTALYWYRQSLGQGLEFLIYFQGNSAPDKSGLPSDRFSAERTGGSVSTLTIQRTQQEDSAVYLCASSLSRTVQETQYFGPGTRLLVL.

The rearrangement joins TRBV18 to TRBJ1-2. Germline assignment: CDR1 KGHSH and CDR2 LQKENI. This CDR3 region has 15 residues. CDR3: CASSPPSQANYGYTF.

The chain uses TRBV27 and TRBJ1-5. CDR3 size: 14 residues. Germline assignment: CDR1 MNHEY and CDR2 SMNVEV (reference sequence). This CDR3 reads CASRSGGLNQPQHF.

The V and J genes are TRBV11-2 and TRBJ2-2; the TCRdb call, TRBD1, lacks DNA for checking. Per the germline V gene, CDR1 is SGHAT and CDR2 is FQNNGV. This CDR3 is 15 amino acids long. This CDR3 reads CASSFGQVATGELFF.

The genes are TRBV9 and TRBJ1-2. The CDR3 has 15 residues. Germline V gives CDR1 SGDLS, CDR2 YYNGEE. The CDR3 sequence is CASSVAFSSHYGYTF.

V is TRBV6-1 and J is TRBJ1-3. Germline values: CDR1 MNHNS, CDR2 SASEGT. The CDR3 loop spans 14 amino acids. The CDR3 here is CASSDGVSGNTIYF.

The V and J genes are TRBV7-8 and TRBJ2-7; the TCRdb D gene call, TRBD1, has no DNA to confirm it. The CDR3 is 14 amino acids. The germline V gene encodes CDR1 SGHVS and CDR2 FQNEAQ. CDR3 sequence reads: CASSSARQGNEQYF.

This sequence joins TRBV5-1 and TRBJ2-1. Germline V CDR1 and CDR2: SGHRS, YFSETQ. The CDR3 runs 13 residues. CDR3: CASSDDFSHEQFF.

CDR3 sequence reads: CATSDKLGSNTGELFF. This chain links TRBV24-1 with TRBJ2-2. The CDR3 contains 16 residues. Germline V CDR1 and CDR2: KGHDR, SFDVKD.

The V and J genes are TRBV20-1 and TRBJ2-3; TCRdb reports TRBD1, a call that lacks DNA to check it against. This CDR3 has 13 residues. CDR1 DFQATT and CDR2 SNEGSKA come from the germline V gene (reference sequence). The CDR3 spells CSAQRDGAYTQYF.

This chain uses TRBV5-1 with TRBJ2-5. There are 15 residues in the CDR3. Germline V gene lookup returns CDR1 SGHRS and CDR2 YFSETQ. The CDR3 sequence: CASSLDIQNQETQYF.

The genes are TRBV29-1 and TRBJ2-3. CDR1 and CDR2 (germline): SQVTM, ANQGSEA. The CDR3 runs 11 residues. The CDR3 protein is CSVEVGDTQYF.

CDR3 loop: CASSPLQGTFSGNTIYF. This chain links TRBV7-9 with TRBJ1-3; TCRdb names TRBD1, which stays unverified in the absence of DNA. Germline CDR1 reads SEHNR; CDR2 reads FQNEAQ (reference sequence). This CDR3 is built from 17 residues.

The J gene is TRBJ2-3, the V gene TRBV18; TCRdb designates TRBD2, a call that cannot be tested without DNA. This CDR3 has 16 residues. Germline assignment: CDR1 KGHSH and CDR2 LQKENI. The CDR3 loop is CASSPMWASGTDTQYF.

The chain employs TRBV5-1 and TRBJ2-1; TCRdb calls TRBD2, which cannot be checked without DNA. Germline V lookup: CDR1 SGHRS, CDR2 YFSETQ. The CDR3 loop spans 18 amino acids. The CDR3 loop is CASSSGVSGGPHYNEQFF.

The chain uses TRBV19 and TRBJ1-5; the TRBD1 assignment by TCRdb is unverifiable without DNA. CDR3 length equals 13 residues. Germline lookup yields CDR1 LNHDA and CDR2 SQIVND (reference sequence). The CDR3 loop is CASSLQGRGPQHF. The full variable domain, its missing parts supplied by reference TRBV19 and TRBJ1-5, is DGGITQSPKYLFRKEGQNVTLSCEQNLNHDAMYWYRQDPGQGLRLIYYSQIVNDFQKGDIAEGYSVSREKKESFPLTVTSAQKNPTAFYLCASSLQGRGPQHFGDGTRLSIL.

The rearrangement uses TRBV5-1 and TRBJ1-5; TCRdb reports TRBD1, a call that lacks DNA to check it against. CDR3 size: 13 residues. Germline CDR1 and CDR2: SGHRS and YFSETQ. CDR3 region: CASSGRGDQPQHF.

V is TRBV28 and J is TRBJ2-7; without DNA, the TCRdb call of TRBD1 cannot be checked. The CDR3 extends over 13 amino acids. CDR1 MDHEN and CDR2 SYDVKM come from the germline V gene. The CDR3 sequence is CASETGTVYEQYF. Drawing the rest from reference TRBV28 and TRBJ2-7, the complete variable domain is DVKVTQSSRYLVKRTGEKVFLECVQDMDHENMFWYRQDPGLGLRLIYFSYDVKMKEKGDIPEGYSVSREKKERFSLILESASTNQTSMYLCASETGTVYEQYFGPGTRLTVT.

The rearrangement uses TRBV21-1 and TRBJ2-5; TCRdb indicates TRBD2, and absent DNA this call remains unverified. TRBV21-1 is shown as a pseudogene. This CDR3 is built from 14 residues. The CDR3 protein is CASSTRTSGETQYF.

V usage is TRBV18 and J usage is TRBJ2-7. The germline gives CDR1 KGHSH, CDR2 LQKENI. The CDR3 is made up of 14 amino acids. CDR3 loop: CASSPRQGTYEQYF.

The gene calls are TRBV7-6 and TRBJ2-3; without DNA, the TCRdb call of TRBD2 cannot be checked. Germline V gene lookup returns CDR1 SGHVS and CDR2 FNYEAQ. This CDR3 has 15 residues. The CDR3 loop is CASSLGAGSADTQYF.

This chain uses TRBV5-1 with TRBJ2-7. The CDR3 is made up of 15 amino acids. Germline lookup yields CDR1 SGHRS and CDR2 YFSETQ. The CDR3 loop is CASSFGGGNFYEQYF.